The rows below give T cell receptor beta chains drawn from one sample of a study of blood T cell repertoires in COVID-19. The method was immunoSEQ multiplex PCR; TCRdb's version includes in-frame clones alone and lacks a portion of them. The data show almost 250,000 clones, roughly 91% seen once. The sequencing sample was made of PBMCs or T cells enriched from blood (not recorded which). Receptors were obtained from a woman aged 25-40 years who had recovered from COVID-19. CDR3s leave out the opening cysteine and the closing phenylalanine or tryptophan. Size values are once, few and many counts, or a class for expanded clones, and some rows have none.

V	size	CDR3
TRBV28	once	ASSNEGAEQF
TRBV5-5	-	ASSPGQGALGYT
TRBV27	-	ASSFRNPKGQGDFRGYGYT
TRBV29-1	-	RVETNTGELF
TRBV10-3	-	AIREAGDTGELF
TRBV9	-	ASSAQVQGGYQETQY
TRBV28	-	ATINRGQPQH
TRBV30	-	AWSIAGQGVKLF
TRBV9	once	ASSPQGRDYGYT
TRBV24-1	-	ATSDLGTPEQY
TRBV29-1	-	SVESQGANYGYT
TRBV18	-	ASSPIQGTNEKLF
TRBV28	-	ASSFYSGGLSNQPQH
TRBV24-1	-	ATSDRVGQPQH
TRBV18	-	ASSPGPVQRPQH
TRBV28	-	ASSLPTAGTEYSGANVLT
TRBV5-1	-	ASSLYGAGELF
TRBV15	-	ATSRDRASYEQY
TRBV9	-	ASSVGSSGIILQETQY
TRBV5-4	-	ASSLAGGNQPQH
TRBV7-9	once	ASSDTGTAYGYT
TRBV5-1	-	ASSLGFGGSSYEQY
TRBV4-2	-	ASGDSGRSSYEQY
TRBV29-1	-	SAGWGQGTNEQF
TRBV7-9	-	ASSLRQGNTGELF
TRBV18	-	ASSPQYSSQGGGYT
TRBV12-3/TRBV12-4	-	ASSLQEDTEAF
TRBV7-8	-	ASSLVDREEGGGLRCTEAF
TRBV3-1/TRBV3-2	-	ASSTWTGGVTEAF
TRBV27	-	ASSFRWSPLRESYNEQF
TRBV29-1	-	SVERGAGAYNEQF
TRBV13	few	ASSSADPNTGELF
TRBV3-1/TRBV3-2	-	ASSQVSGLAVYNEQF
TRBV7-2	-	ASSLGGTGVDYGYT
TRBV7-2	few	ASSLGIGQGQETQY
TRBV6-5	-	ASSIGREDYPQY
TRBV7-3	-	ASSLRPGAGDGYT
TRBV19	-	ASSVTSKDEQY
TRBV7-8	once	ASSFRSRLAGRGEQF
TRBV10-1	-	ASSGQGADGANVLT
TRBV2	-	ASISREASFDGYT
TRBV21-1	-	ASSKVRGLAYYEQY
TRBV5-1	-	ASSLGPIAGSSDTQY
TRBV7-9	-	ASSALRVTYGYT
TRBV7-6	-	ASSLVGTSGSLWLGETQY
TRBV3-1/TRBV3-2	-	ASSQEGGLGTGVRGDYEQY
TRBV20-1	-	SAMQGYGYT
TRBV7-9	-	ASSLASSGDNEKLF
TRBV27	-	ASSLTLAGGRTYEQY
TRBV7-3	-	ASSLYRDSPLH
TRBV19	-	ASSIAWGRYNEQF
TRBV24-1	-	ATSDGARGTQY
TRBV5-4	-	ASSSRNRGLDTQY
TRBV7-6	-	ASSLRANTGYTEAF
TRBV28	-	ASSFRYLGPHSPLH
TRBV24-1	few	ATQQDSNQPQH
TRBV7-9	-	ASSLGHGAF
TRBV5-1	-	ASSFGEMGTDTQY